These T cell receptor beta chains were read from a single sample in a study of cytomegalovirus exposure and HLA in healthy donors. Profiling relied on immunoSEQ multiplex PCR, and the TCRdb table lists in-frame clones only, not all of them. The sample table sets out 87,000 or so clones. Sequencing was performed on PBMCs. Every receptor here comes from a man in his fifties or sixties in good health and CMV-seropositive. Each CDR3 is given with its conserved first and last residue.

CDR3 protein: CASSSGTGDSYGYTF
J gene: TRBJ1-2
V gene: TRBV18
CDR3 length: 15

CDR3 protein: CSAQGLAEQFF
J gene: TRBJ2-1
V gene: TRBV20-1
CDR3 length: 11

CDR3 protein: CAWSVLGAGANVLTF
J gene: TRBJ2-6
V gene: TRBV30
CDR3 length: 15

CDR3 protein: CASSLEGGFTEAFF
J gene: TRBJ1-1
V gene: TRBV7-9
CDR3 length: 14

CDR3 protein: CASSPSGIQPQHF
J gene: TRBJ1-5
V gene: TRBV7-2
CDR3 length: 13

CDR3 protein: CASSPLTARGRRNGYTF
J gene: TRBJ1-2
V gene: TRBV27
CDR3 length: 17

CDR3 protein: CASSSAGQGVDGYTF
J gene: TRBJ1-2
V gene: TRBV6-5
CDR3 length: 15

CDR3 protein: CSVPGLAGETQYF
J gene: TRBJ2-5
V gene: TRBV29-1
CDR3 length: 13

CDR3 protein: CASSLSFASGSSYEQYF
J gene: TRBJ2-7
V gene: TRBV5-6
CDR3 length: 17

CDR3 protein: CASSIQGIRTEAFF
J gene: TRBJ1-1
V gene: TRBV5-1
CDR3 length: 14

CDR3 protein: CASSQEAFRAALFF
J gene: TRBJ2-2
V gene: TRBV4-2
CDR3 length: 14

CDR3 protein: CASSLPPGQGTDTQYF
J gene: TRBJ2-3
V gene: TRBV28
CDR3 length: 16

CDR3 protein: CASSVLSDTLLNEQFF
J gene: TRBJ2-1
V gene: TRBV9
CDR3 length: 16

CDR3 protein: CAWSGGLAYYNEQFF
J gene: TRBJ2-1
V gene: TRBV30
CDR3 length: 15

CDR3 protein: CASSIEGQGRQPQHF
J gene: TRBJ1-5
V gene: TRBV19
CDR3 length: 15

CDR3 protein: CASRRTSGRAENIQYF
J gene: TRBJ2-4
V gene: TRBV7-9
CDR3 length: 16

CDR3 protein: CASSPTSGSLQETQYF
J gene: TRBJ2-5
V gene: TRBV18
CDR3 length: 16

CDR3 protein: CAWSVGSGYDTQYF
J gene: TRBJ2-3
V gene: TRBV30
CDR3 length: 14

CDR3 protein: CASSPGTSSSTDTQYF
J gene: TRBJ2-3
V gene: TRBV5-1
CDR3 length: 16

CDR3 protein: CASSWDSALIATNEKLFF
J gene: TRBJ1-4
V gene: TRBV18
CDR3 length: 18

CDR3 protein: CASSTSLPNNEQFF
J gene: TRBJ2-1
V gene: TRBV6-5
CDR3 length: 14

CDR3 protein: CASSFTGGSYEQYF
J gene: TRBJ2-7
V gene: TRBV5-1
CDR3 length: 14

CDR3 protein: CASSTSLALAAGEQFF
J gene: TRBJ2-1
V gene: TRBV9
CDR3 length: 16

CDR3 protein: CASSQGPLRQETQYF
J gene: TRBJ2-5
V gene: TRBV4-1
CDR3 length: 15

CDR3 protein: CASSPSLFSNQPQHF
J gene: TRBJ1-5
V gene: TRBV7-2
CDR3 length: 15

CDR3 protein: CASSTQGQGSYGYTF
J gene: TRBJ1-2
V gene: TRBV7-8
CDR3 length: 15

CDR3 protein: CASSPASRGNTEAFF
J gene: TRBJ1-1
V gene: TRBV28
CDR3 length: 15

CDR3 protein: CAIGGRGMSNTQYF
J gene: TRBJ2-3
V gene: TRBV15
CDR3 length: 14

CDR3 protein: CASSLALAGPKDTQYF
J gene: TRBJ2-3
V gene: TRBV5-1
CDR3 length: 16

CDR3 protein: CASRQGANEKLFF
J gene: TRBJ1-4
V gene: TRBV5-1
CDR3 length: 13

CDR3 protein: CASRGPGQGTTEAFF
J gene: TRBJ1-1
V gene: TRBV19
CDR3 length: 15

CDR3 protein: CASSPGGAGETQYF
J gene: TRBJ2-5
V gene: TRBV18
CDR3 length: 14

CDR3 protein: CASSLEQRGPYNEQFF
J gene: TRBJ2-1
V gene: TRBV11-3
CDR3 length: 16

CDR3 protein: CASSQDPDRDQAKNIQYF
J gene: TRBJ2-4
V gene: TRBV4-3
CDR3 length: 18

CDR3 protein: CASSPFPGGSEQFF
J gene: TRBJ2-1
V gene: TRBV5-1
CDR3 length: 14

CDR3 protein: CASSRQGAGEKLFF
J gene: TRBJ1-4
V gene: TRBV9
CDR3 length: 14

CDR3 protein: CASSYSGKSSYEQYF
J gene: TRBJ2-7
V gene: TRBV5-8
CDR3 length: 15

CDR3 protein: CASSLGGGETQYF
J gene: TRBJ2-5
V gene: TRBV7-9
CDR3 length: 13

CDR3 protein: CASSIEGQGAGGYTF
J gene: TRBJ1-2
V gene: TRBV19
CDR3 length: 15

CDR3 protein: CASSPGLDVYEQYF
J gene: -
V gene: TRBV4-3
CDR3 length: 14

CDR3 protein: CASSFDRGLYEQYF
J gene: TRBJ2-7
V gene: TRBV7-3
CDR3 length: 14

CDR3 protein: CASSHLLGQGGGANVLTF
J gene: TRBJ2-6
V gene: TRBV4-3
CDR3 length: 18

CDR3 protein: CASSSGRNYGYTF
J gene: TRBJ1-2
V gene: TRBV6-5
CDR3 length: 13

CDR3 protein: CASSQEPTYGYTF
J gene: TRBJ1-2
V gene: TRBV11-1
CDR3 length: 13

CDR3 protein: CASSPWDSGETQYF
J gene: TRBJ2-5
V gene: TRBV7-8
CDR3 length: 14

CDR3 protein: CASKTGQVNQPQHF
J gene: TRBJ1-5
V gene: TRBV6-6
CDR3 length: 14